A selection of T cell receptor beta chains follows, all from one sample in a study of T cell changes during pregnancy in multiple sclerosis. Clones were read by immunoSEQ multiplex PCR, and TCRdb kept only the in-frame ones, dropping some. The table has tens of thousands of clones, 90% seen once; the top ten hold approximately 3%. The starting material was peripheral blood, obtained in the first trimester of pregnancy. The receptors here all came from a female donor in good health, enrolled as a control in a pregnancy study. Both conserved end residues are part of each CDR3. Fields, in order: D gene, J gene, V gene, clone size, CDR3 protein, CDR3 DNA. A D gene is named only where the DNA matches it firmly. Clone size is shown for a subset of rows, as once, few, many or a class of expanded clone.

d_gene: NA
j_gene: TRBJ2-3
v_gene: TRBV7-2
abundance: NA
CDR3aa: CASKPGLSTDTQYF
CDR3nt: TGTGCCAGCAAGCCGGGACTTAGCACAGATACGCAGTATTTT

d_gene: TRBD2
j_gene: TRBJ2-3
v_gene: TRBV7-9
abundance: NA
CDR3aa: CASSQFLAGNTDTQYF
CDR3nt: TGTGCCAGCAGCCAGTTCCTAGCGGGCAACACAGATACGCAGTATTTT

d_gene: NA
j_gene: TRBJ2-7
v_gene: TRBV29-1
abundance: NA
CDR3aa: CSVEDRYRGKEEQYF
CDR3nt: TGCAGCGTTGAAGATCGGTACCGGGGGAAGGAAGAGCAGTACTTC

d_gene: NA
j_gene: TRBJ2-7
v_gene: TRBV5-4
abundance: NA
CDR3aa: CASSSQGPYEQYF
CDR3nt: TGTGCCAGCAGCTCGCAGGGCCCCTACGAGCAGTACTTC

d_gene: TRBD2
j_gene: TRBJ2-7
v_gene: TRBV11-3
abundance: NA
CDR3aa: CASSRGPGLAGGALFEQYF
CDR3nt: TGTGCCAGCAGCCGAGGTCCGGGACTAGCGGGAGGGGCCCTTTTCGAGCAGTACTTC

d_gene: TRBD1
j_gene: TRBJ1-1
v_gene: TRBV6-6
abundance: NA
CDR3aa: CASSFETGGNTEAFF
CDR3nt: TGTGCCAGCAGTTTCGAGACAGGGGGGAACACTGAAGCTTTCTTT

d_gene: NA
j_gene: TRBJ2-1
v_gene: TRBV5-6
abundance: NA
CDR3aa: CASSLADGNEQFF
CDR3nt: TGTGCCAGCAGCTTGGCCGACGGGAATGAGCAGTTCTTC

d_gene: TRBD1
j_gene: TRBJ2-1
v_gene: TRBV5-1
abundance: NA
CDR3aa: CASSLFQGASSYNEQFF
CDR3nt: TGCGCCAGCAGCTTGTTTCAGGGGGCTAGCTCCTACAATGAGCAGTTCTTC

d_gene: TRBD2
j_gene: TRBJ2-1
v_gene: TRBV19
abundance: once
CDR3aa: CASSTGTSAYNEQFF
CDR3nt: TGTGCCAGTAGCACCGGGACTAGCGCCTACAATGAGCAGTTCTTC

d_gene: TRBD2
j_gene: TRBJ2-1
v_gene: TRBV5-4
abundance: NA
CDR3aa: CASSYTGLVPYNEQFF
CDR3nt: TGTGCCAGCAGCTACACAGGACTAGTTCCCTACAATGAGCAGTTCTTC

d_gene: TRBD2
j_gene: TRBJ2-7
v_gene: TRBV4-3
abundance: NA
CDR3aa: CASSQGGLAGVDEQYF
CDR3nt: TGCGCCAGCAGCCAGGGGGGACTAGCGGGAGTGGACGAGCAGTACTTC

d_gene: NA
j_gene: TRBJ1-2
v_gene: TRBV7-9
abundance: NA
CDR3aa: CASSPTGILGYTF
CDR3nt: TGTGCCAGCAGCCCCACAGGGATATTAGGCTACACCTTC

d_gene: NA
j_gene: TRBJ2-7
v_gene: TRBV27
abundance: NA
CDR3aa: CASSPQVNPYEQYF
CDR3nt: TGTGCCAGCAGTCCTCAGGTGAATCCCTACGAGCAGTACTTC

d_gene: TRBD1
j_gene: TRBJ1-5
v_gene: TRBV7-9
abundance: NA
CDR3aa: CASSLGDSFNQPQHF
CDR3nt: TGTGCCAGCAGCTTAGGGGACAGTTTCAATCAGCCCCAGCATTTT

d_gene: TRBD1
j_gene: TRBJ1-3
v_gene: TRBV19
abundance: NA
CDR3aa: CASRKQGAGNTIYF
CDR3nt: TGTGCCAGTAGGAAACAGGGGGCTGGAAACACCATATATTTT

d_gene: NA
j_gene: TRBJ2-3
v_gene: TRBV4-3
abundance: NA
CDR3aa: CASSGLPSTDTQYF
CDR3nt: TGCGCCAGCAGCGGCCTCCCAAGCACAGATACGCAGTATTTT

d_gene: TRBD2
j_gene: TRBJ2-7
v_gene: TRBV7-2
abundance: many
CDR3aa: CASSAQAGGGVYEQYF
CDR3nt: TGTGCCAGCAGCGCCCAAGCGGGCGGGGGGGTCTACGAGCAGTACTTC

d_gene: TRBD1
j_gene: TRBJ2-2
v_gene: TRBV9
abundance: once
CDR3aa: CASNTGGPGELFF
CDR3nt: TGTGCCAGCAATACAGGGGGCCCCGGGGAGCTGTTTTTT

d_gene: NA
j_gene: TRBJ2-1
v_gene: TRBV29-1
abundance: NA
CDR3aa: CSVRTGYNEQFF
CDR3nt: TGCAGCGTAAGGACTGGCTACAATGAGCAGTTCTTC

d_gene: NA
j_gene: TRBJ1-1
v_gene: TRBV4-1
abundance: NA
CDR3aa: CASSHTVGRVNTEAFF
CDR3nt: TGCGCCAGCAGCCACACGGTAGGGAGGGTGAACACTGAAGCTTTCTTT

d_gene: NA
j_gene: TRBJ1-2
v_gene: TRBV28
abundance: NA
CDR3aa: CASRPGGSGYTF
CDR3nt: TGTGCCAGCAGGCCCGGGGGATCTGGCTACACCTTC

d_gene: NA
j_gene: TRBJ2-3
v_gene: TRBV4-2
abundance: NA
CDR3aa: CASSPLGGDTQYF
CDR3nt: TGTGCCAGCAGCCCCCTTGGGGGCGATACGCAGTATTTT

d_gene: TRBD1
j_gene: TRBJ2-3
v_gene: TRBV6-6
abundance: NA
CDR3aa: CASSSRTGDYTDTQYF
CDR3nt: TGTGCCAGCAGTTCTCGGACAGGGGACTACACAGATACGCAGTATTTT

d_gene: TRBD2
j_gene: TRBJ2-3
v_gene: TRBV4-2
abundance: NA
CDR3aa: CASSQRRASGSTDTQYF
CDR3nt: TGTGCCAGCAGCCAACGTAGGGCTAGCGGGTCCACAGATACGCAGTATTTT

d_gene: TRBD2
j_gene: TRBJ2-3
v_gene: TRBV11-2
abundance: NA
CDR3aa: CASSSALARSTDTQYF
CDR3nt: TGTGCCAGCAGCTCGGCACTAGCGCGGAGCACAGATACGCAGTATTTT

d_gene: TRBD2
j_gene: TRBJ2-7
v_gene: TRBV18
abundance: NA
CDR3aa: CASSPGAGTYEQYF
CDR3nt: TGTGCCAGCTCACCGGGAGCGGGGACCTACGAGCAGTACTTC

d_gene: NA
j_gene: TRBJ2-2
v_gene: TRBV6-5
abundance: once
CDR3aa: CASRRSEAGELFF
CDR3nt: TGTGCCAGCCGACGGAGTGAGGCCGGGGAGCTGTTTTTT

d_gene: NA
j_gene: TRBJ1-4
v_gene: TRBV2
abundance: NA
CDR3aa: CASSEQGGTTNEKLFF
CDR3nt: TGTGCCAGCAGTGAACAAGGGGGAACAACTAATGAAAAACTGTTTTTT

d_gene: NA
j_gene: TRBJ2-7
v_gene: TRBV20-1
abundance: NA
CDR3aa: CSASIYEQYF
CDR3nt: TGCAGTGCTAGTATATACGAGCAGTACTTC

d_gene: TRBD1
j_gene: TRBJ1-2
v_gene: TRBV18
abundance: NA
CDR3aa: CASSPRQGPPDGYTF
CDR3nt: TGTGCCAGCTCACCACGACAGGGGCCGCCGGATGGCTACACCTTC

d_gene: NA
j_gene: TRBJ2-1
v_gene: TRBV28
abundance: NA
CDR3aa: CASSPPYNEQFF
CDR3nt: TGTGCCAGCAGTCCTCCCTACAATGAGCAGTTCTTC

d_gene: NA
j_gene: TRBJ2-1
v_gene: TRBV19
abundance: NA
CDR3aa: CASSIGRGDEQFF
CDR3nt: TGTGCCAGTAGTATAGGGAGGGGCGATGAGCAGTTCTTC

d_gene: TRBD1
j_gene: TRBJ2-3
v_gene: TRBV7-3
abundance: NA
CDR3aa: CASSPNLRTGVTDTQYF
CDR3nt: TGTGCCAGCAGCCCTAACCTTCGGACAGGGGTCACAGATACGCAGTATTTT

d_gene: TRBD1
j_gene: TRBJ1-1
v_gene: TRBV5-4
abundance: NA
CDR3aa: CASSTRQGSNTEAFF
CDR3nt: TGTGCCAGCAGCACCCGACAGGGGTCGAACACTGAAGCTTTCTTT

d_gene: NA
j_gene: TRBJ2-7
v_gene: TRBV5-4
abundance: few
CDR3aa: CASSLVGETYEQYF
CDR3nt: TGTGCCAGCAGCTTGGTCGGGGAAACCTACGAGCAGTACTTC

d_gene: NA
j_gene: TRBJ1-3
v_gene: TRBV5-4
abundance: NA
CDR3aa: CASSLGSSSGNTIYF
CDR3nt: TGTGCCAGCAGCTTGGGGAGCAGCTCTGGAAACACCATATATTTT

d_gene: NA
j_gene: TRBJ1-2
v_gene: TRBV2
abundance: NA
CDR3aa: CASSGQSSKGYTF
CDR3nt: TGTGCCAGCAGTGGACAGAGTTCTAAGGGCTACACCTTC

d_gene: NA
j_gene: TRBJ1-1
v_gene: TRBV7-3
abundance: few
CDR3aa: CASSITGNTEAFF
CDR3nt: TGTGCCAGCAGCATTACAGGTAACACTGAAGCTTTCTTT

d_gene: NA
j_gene: TRBJ1-1
v_gene: TRBV7-2
abundance: NA
CDR3aa: CASSAQRGNEAFF
CDR3nt: TGTGCCAGCAGCGCTCAAAGGGGAAATGAAGCTTTCTTT

d_gene: TRBD1
j_gene: TRBJ1-2
v_gene: TRBV4-3
abundance: NA
CDR3aa: CASSQDGDRGAYYGYTF
CDR3nt: TGCGCCAGCAGCCAAGATGGCGACAGGGGGGCCTACTATGGCTACACCTTC

d_gene: NA
j_gene: TRBJ1-1
v_gene: TRBV5-1
abundance: NA
CDR3aa: CASSDYREMNTEAFF
CDR3nt: TGCGCCAGCAGCGACTACAGGGAAATGAACACTGAAGCTTTCTTT